This TCR beta chain is from a study of cytomegalovirus exposure and HLA in healthy donors. The study ran its PCR with 60 Vbeta and 13 Jbeta primers. Assay: immunoSEQ multiplex PCR; the TCRdb copy retains only in-frame clones and omits some. Counted here are 90,000 to 100,000 clones, roughly 9.4% occurring once; the ten biggest clones make up approximately 5.1%. Germline CDR1 is MNHEY and CDR2 is SMNVEV (reference sequence). This CDR3 contains 17 residues. V dropped 6 bases and J dropped 3; count of bases not matched to a gene: 13. Study results and limitations: In a later analysis, about 17,000 TCR beta sequences were associated with HLA alleles at 0.05 false discovery rate. CMV antigen specificity was confirmed in vitro for a few CMV-associated chains.

For this clone: No antigen is known for it.

The sample was PBMCs. The chain is built from TRBV27 and TRBJ1-5; 8 nucleotides agree with TRBD1. The clonotype was recovered from a man aged 50 to 59 in good health and CMV-seropositive. The chain's CDR3 is CASRNSGTGGSNQPQHF. For the CDR3, the DNA is TGTGCCAGCAGAAATTCCGGGACAGGAGGTTCCAATCAGCCCCAGCATTTT.